This T cell receptor (beta chain) was captured in a study of control samples from healthy donors and cancer patients. Assay used: immunoSEQ multiplex PCR; TCRdb lists only in-frame clones, some missing. The repertoire consists of roughly 130,000 clones, with about 92% occurring once and the leading ten covering more than 1.5%. The sequenced material came from PBMCs. The sequence came from a man aged 50 or older with head and neck cancer.

CDR3 amino acids: CASSKRQGVTEAFF. CDR3 nucleotide sequence: TGTGCCAGCAGTAAGCGACAGGGGGTGACTGAAGCTTTCTTT. This chain joins TRBV6-5 and TRBJ1-1; 9 bases map to TRBD1. The germline gives CDR1 MNHEY, CDR2 SVGAGI. Trimming cost V 5 bases and J 5 bases; bases outside gene matches: 6. The CDR3 is 14 residues long.